The 23 T cell receptor beta chains below come from one sample, sequenced in a study of radiotherapy plus CTLA-4 blockade in lung cancer. Repertoires were generated with immunoSEQ multiplex PCR, while TCRdb's copy carries only in-frame clones and drops some. This table has approximately 48,000 clones, 84% appearing once. The sample in question was peripheral blood, obtained from a patient treated with radiotherapy plus ipilimumab. These TCRs come from a human donor with non-small cell lung cancer whose response to radiotherapy plus ipilimumab could not be evaluated.

The rearrangement uses TRBV5-1 and TRBJ2-2, with a tentative D call TRBD1 (5 bases). With 0 bases removed from V and 1 base from J, the gap between germline ends came to 16 bases. This CDR3 is 18 amino acids long. Germline values: CDR1 SGHRS, CDR2 YFSETQ. CDR3 in DNA: TGCGCCAGCAGCTTGGGACAGCTAAACACTATGAACACCGGGGAGCTGTTTTTT. It specifies CASSLGQLNTMNTGELFF.

This clone was observed a handful of times. The chain uses TRBV28 and TRBJ2-7, with TRBD1 matching 7 bases. Germline trimming cut 5 bases from V and 2 bases from J; bases unmatched to any gene: 9. The germline V gene has CDR1 MDHEN and CDR2 SYDVKM. CDR3 length: 15 residues. Here the CDR3 DNA reads TGTGCCAGCAGTGCCATGGACAGGACCACCTACGAGCAGTACTTC. The encoded protein is CASSAMDRTTYEQYF.

The gene calls are TRBV25-1 and TRBJ2-5; D not resolved. Looked up from germline, CDR1 is MGHDK and CDR2 is SYGVNS. Trimming removed 3 bases from V and 3 bases from J, with 8 bases in between. This CDR3 has 13 amino acids. The CDR3 is CASSESGKETQYF. CDR3 in DNA: TGTGCCAGCAGTGAGTCCGGTAAAGAGACCCAGTACTTC. Complete variable domain (other parts from reference TRBV25-1 and TRBJ2-5): EADIYQTPRYLVIGTGKKITLECSQTMGHDKMYWYQQDPGMELHLIHYSYGVNSTEKGDLSSESTVSRIRTEHFPLTLESARPSHTSQYLCASSESGKETQYFGPGTRLLVL.

The rearrangement joins TRBV7-8 to TRBJ2-1; TRBD2 is a possible D gene (5 bases). Trimming left V 1 base short and J 0 bases short, with 10 bases between. Germline-derived CDR1 and CDR2 are SGHVS and FQNEAQ. The CDR3 is 16 amino acids. The CDR3 reads CASSLVRGSSYNEQFF. The CDR3 coding sequence is TGTGCCAGCAGCTTAGTAAGAGGGAGCTCCTACAATGAGCAGTTCTTC.

This clone was observed once. The chain carries TRBV19 and TRBJ2-7; perhaps TRBD1 as D (5 bases). Germline-derived CDR1 and CDR2 are LNHDA and SQIVND (reference sequence). The V and J ends lost 5 bases and 2 bases respectively, with 13 bases between them. CDR3 length: 14 amino acids. The CDR3 spells CASSPGQGPYEQYF. In DNA, the CDR3 is TGTGCCAGTAGTCCTGGGCAGGGCCCCTACGAGCAGTACTTC.

The CDR3 protein is CASSLRQGLIAFF. As DNA, the CDR3 is TGTGCCAGCAGCTTACGACAGGGTTTGATAGCTTTCTTT. The chain combines TRBV27 with TRBJ1-1, with 7 bases that match TRBD1. J lost 10 bases, V lost 6 bases, and 11 bases had no gene match. Looked up from germline, CDR1 is MNHEY and CDR2 is SMNVEV (reference sequence). There are 13 residues in the CDR3.

The chain links TRBV19 to TRBJ2-1; D may be TRBD2 (6 bases). V was trimmed by 6 bases and J by 3 bases, leaving 15 bases between them. Looked up from germline, CDR1 is LNHDA and CDR2 is SQIVND (reference sequence). The CDR3 totals 15 residues. CDR3 nucleotides: TGTGCCAGTAGACCCCCCGGGAGATTCTACAATGAGCAGTTCTTC. Protein product: CASRPPGRFYNEQFF.

This rearrangement joins TRBV28 to TRBJ1-4; D is perhaps TRBD1 (6 bases). Germline loops: CDR1 MDHEN, CDR2 SYDVKM. This CDR3 is 14 amino acids long. V lost 8 bases to trimming and J lost 5 bases, with 15 bases between them. The CDR3 loop is CASGGTRRNEKLFF. DNA of the CDR3: TGTGCCAGCGGTGGGACACGTAGAAATGAAAAACTGTTTTTT. Based on the CDR3 plus reference TRBV28 and TRBJ1-4, the full variable domain is DVKVTQSSRYLVKRTGEKVFLECVQDMDHENMFWYRQDPGLGLRLIYFSYDVKMKEKGDIPEGYSVSREKKERFSLILESASTNQTSMYLCASGGTRRNEKLFFGSGTQLSVL.

This rearrangement joins TRBV28 to TRBJ2-7, with 7 bases lining up with TRBD2. The CDR3 runs 15 residues. Germline CDR1 is MDHEN and CDR2 is SYDVKM. V trimming: 5 bases; J trimming: 0 bases; junction bases outside the gene matches: 7. CDR3 residues: CASSALADPSYEQYF. CDR3 DNA: TGTGCCAGCAGTGCTCTAGCGGATCCCTCCTACGAGCAGTACTTC.

This clone was seen a single time. V usage is TRBV6-6 and J usage is TRBJ2-2; 11 bases are a match to TRBD2. Trimming took 4 bases from V and 5 from J; bases not matched to a gene: 6. The CDR3 covers 16 residues. The germline gives CDR1 MNHNY, CDR2 SVGAGI (reference sequence). The CDR3: CASSSRLAGLTGELFF. DNA of the CDR3: TGTGCCAGCAGTTCGAGACTAGCGGGATTGACCGGGGAGCTGTTTTTT.

This chain joins TRBV19 and TRBJ1-2; possibly TRBD1 for D (6 bases). The V end lost 5 bases, the J end lost 8 bases, and 15 bases lay between the germline ends. Germline-derived CDR1 and CDR2 are LNHDA and SQIVND (reference sequence). The CDR3 is 13 residues long. CDR3 DNA: TGTGCCAGTAGTGATAGACGGGACAAAGGCTACACCTTC. Encoded protein: CASSDRRDKGYTF.

This chain joins TRBV11-2 and TRBJ2-1; a weak D match, TRBD2 (5 bases). The V end was cut by 1 base, the J end by 2 bases, with 9 bases between. This CDR3 has 15 amino acids. Looked up from germline, CDR1 is SGHAT and CDR2 is FQNNGV. The CDR3 DNA reads as TGTGCCAGCAGCTTAGGCGGGCCAACCTACAATGAGCAGTTCTTC. Translated: CASSLGGPTYNEQFF. Full variable domain (remainder filled in from reference TRBV11-2 and TRBJ2-1): EAGVAQSPRYKIIEKRQSVAFWCNPISGHATLYWYQQILGQGPKLLIQFQNNGVVDDSQLPKDRFSAERLKGVDSTLKIQPAKLEDSAVYLCASSLGGPTYNEQFFGPGTRLTVL.

CDR3 bases: TGTGCCAGTAAGCACAACAGGGGCCGTAGTAACTATGGCTACACCTTC. This codes for CASKHNRGRSNYGYTF. The V and J genes are TRBV19 and TRBJ1-2; the match to TRBD1 covers 7 bases. CDR3 length: 16 amino acids. Trimming took 7 bases from V and 1 from J; bases not matched to a gene: 12. Germline V lookup: CDR1 LNHDA, CDR2 SQIVND (reference sequence).

The chain combines TRBV4-3 with TRBJ2-2, with D perhaps TRBD1 (5 bases). Germline V gene lookup returns CDR1 LGHNA and CDR2 YSLEER. The CDR3 totals 17 residues. The V end was cut by 0 bases, the J end by 0 bases, with 11 bases between. The CDR3 sequence is CASSQDYWGANTGELFF. The CDR3 nucleotides read TGCGCCAGCAGCCAAGACTATTGGGGCGCGAACACCGGGGAGCTGTTTTTT.

The rearrangement joins TRBV6-1 to TRBJ1-2; TRBD1 matches at 8 bases. The length of the CDR3 is 13 residues. Per the germline V gene, CDR1 is MNHNS and CDR2 is SASEGT. J was trimmed by 7 bases and V by 6 bases; bases with no gene match: 7. The CDR3 sequence is CASRGDRRVGYTF. The CDR3 bases are TGTGCCAGCAGGGGGGACAGGAGGGTTGGCTACACCTTC.

V usage is TRBV14 and J usage is TRBJ2-1, with a tentative D call TRBD2 (5 bases). The CDR3 is 13 amino acids. The V and J ends lost 4 bases and 2 bases respectively, with 6 bases between them. Germline V gene sequence: CDR1 SGHDN, CDR2 FVKESK. CDR3 in DNA: TGTGCCAGCAGCCGGGGAGCCTACAATGAGCAGTTCTTC. Translation: CASSRGAYNEQFF.

V and J are TRBV19 and TRBJ2-1, with D tentatively TRBD2 (6 bases). CDR1 is LNHDA and CDR2 is SQIVND in the germline V gene (reference sequence). The V end lost 3 bases, the J end lost 6 bases, and 15 bases lay between the germline ends. CDR3 size: 15 residues. This CDR3 reads CASSMVGGRSNEQFF. CDR3 in DNA: TGTGCCAGTAGTATGGTAGGAGGGAGAAGCAATGAGCAGTTCTTC.

The chain has TRBV19 and TRBJ2-7; perhaps TRBD1 as D (5 bases). Germline V gene data show CDR1 as LNHDA and CDR2 as SQIVND (reference sequence). The CDR3 loop spans 15 amino acids. Trimming pared 4 bases from V and 2 bases from J, leaving 15 bases between. CDR3 in amino acids: CASSKGQLVTYEQYF. In nucleotides, the CDR3 is TGTGCCAGTAGTAAAGGACAACTCGTAACCTACGAGCAGTACTTC.

This chain connects TRBV28 to TRBJ2-7; 8 positions match TRBD1. This CDR3 has 12 amino acids. The germline gives CDR1 MDHEN, CDR2 SYDVKM. Germline trimming cut 8 bases from V and 3 bases from J; bases unmatched to any gene: 3. CDR3 in DNA: TGTGCCAGCCGGACAGGGAGCTACGAGCAGTACTTC. Protein sequence: CASRTGSYEQYF.

The chain uses TRBV25-1 and TRBJ1-2, with D possibly matching TRBD1 (6 bases). This CDR3 is built from 15 residues. V lost 3 bases and J lost 6, with 17 bases in between. CDR1 and CDR2 (germline): MGHDK, SYGVNS. CDR3 sequence: CASSDGGGGINGYTF. CDR3 DNA: TGTGCCAGCAGTGATGGGGGGGGCGGAATTAATGGCTACACCTTC.

CDR3 nucleotide sequence: TGTGCCAGTGGGGACAGGATCAACACTGAAGCTTTCTTT. Amino acid sequence: CASGDRINTEAFF. The chain joins TRBV19 to TRBJ1-1; 8 bases are a match to TRBD1. Losses at the gene ends were 8 bases for V and 2 bases for J; bases not matched to a gene: 4. Per the germline V gene, CDR1 is LNHDA and CDR2 is SQIVND (reference sequence). The CDR3 extends over 13 amino acids.

This clone was found a few times. The rearrangement joins TRBV21-1 to TRBJ1-1. TRBV21-1 is deemed a pseudogene. This CDR3 contains 16 residues. The CDR3 nucleotides are TGTGCCAGCAGGGCTTACGTAGCTACACATCGCACTGAAGCTTTCTTT. Translation: CASRAYVATHRTEAFF.

The chain has TRBV18 and TRBJ1-2, with TRBD1 matching 10 bases. Trimming removed 2 bases from V and 8 bases from J; junction bases left unmatched: 8. This CDR3 is 15 amino acids long. Germline V gene sequence: CDR1 KGHSH, CDR2 LQKENI. The CDR3 region has the DNA TGTGCCAGCTCACCAGCGGACAGGGGGGCTTTCGGCTACACCTTC. Amino acids: CASSPADRGAFGYTF.